This TCR beta chain was retrieved from a study of blood T cell repertoires in COVID-19. About the study: Whether acute or convalescent, the COVID-19 samples came from the United States, Italy and Spain. In each case, the material was cDNA or gDNA derived from T cells, B-cell-depleted T cells, or PBMCs.

Authors' analysis steps: The assay estimated nucleated cells by amplifying reference gene primers. Some clones are missing from TCRdb's copy, which holds only in-frame ones; the method was immunoSEQ multiplex PCR. That table gives V, J and clone size, and the DNA gave D and trimming. The data contain about 92,000 clones, around 81% of them singletons. The germline V gene encodes CDR1 SGHVS and CDR2 FNYEAQ. Trimming at V came to 2 bases and at J to 8 bases, leaving 8 bases not matched to a gene. The CDR3 is 15 amino acids. The sequence was collected from a man between 50 and 59 years old who had recovered from COVID-19. Sequencing input: peripheral blood. This chain joins TRBV7-6 and TRBJ2-1; 8 bases map to TRBD2. The CDR3 bases are TGTGCCAGCAGCTTAAGGGGCGGGAGGTCGGATGAGCAGTTCTTC. Translating it yields CASSLRGGRSDEQFF.